This TCR beta chain was retrieved from a study of cytomegalovirus exposure and HLA in healthy donors. In regard to this clone: What it recognizes is unknown.

An approximately 120-subject validation cohort, separate from the approximately 700-subject first cohort, supplied the donors. Germline CDR1 reads SGDLS; CDR2 reads YYNGEE. The V gene lost 7 bases and the J gene lost 6 bases, with 13 bases spanning the gap. The CDR3 sequence is 12 residues long. Points from the study as a whole: The study put some 160 TCR beta chains on its list as cytomegalovirus-associated. One later analysis, an examination of the 120 or so validation repertoires, found that first-cohort TCR clusters tended to co-occur in them.

The repertoire was sequenced with immunoSEQ multiplex PCR; TCRdb's copy has only in-frame clones and lacks some. The table lists hundreds of thousands of clones, 70% to 90% of them singletons, with approximately 0.94% in the top ten. This chain joins TRBV9 and TRBJ1-2; D possibly corresponds to TRBD1 (6 bases). Material for sequencing was PBMCs. This TCR was recovered from a woman aged 18-29 years in good health and CMV-seronegative. The CDR3 is CASSSRGDGYTF. The DNA of the CDR3 is TGTGCCAGCTCAAGCAGGGGAGATGGCTACACCTTC.